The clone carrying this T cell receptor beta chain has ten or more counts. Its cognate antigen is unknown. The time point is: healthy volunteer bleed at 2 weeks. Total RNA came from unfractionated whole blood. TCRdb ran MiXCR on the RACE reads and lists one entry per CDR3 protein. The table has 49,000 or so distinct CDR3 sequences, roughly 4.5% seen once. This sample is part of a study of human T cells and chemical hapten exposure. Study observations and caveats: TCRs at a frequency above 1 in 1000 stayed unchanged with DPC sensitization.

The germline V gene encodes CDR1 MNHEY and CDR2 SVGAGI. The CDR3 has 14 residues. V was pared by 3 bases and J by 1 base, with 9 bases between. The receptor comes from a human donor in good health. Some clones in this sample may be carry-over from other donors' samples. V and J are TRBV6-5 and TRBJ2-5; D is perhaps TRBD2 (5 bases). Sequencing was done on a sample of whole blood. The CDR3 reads CASSYEGSQETQYF. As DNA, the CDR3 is TGTGCCAGCAGTTATGAAGGGAGCCAAGAGACCCAGTACTTC.